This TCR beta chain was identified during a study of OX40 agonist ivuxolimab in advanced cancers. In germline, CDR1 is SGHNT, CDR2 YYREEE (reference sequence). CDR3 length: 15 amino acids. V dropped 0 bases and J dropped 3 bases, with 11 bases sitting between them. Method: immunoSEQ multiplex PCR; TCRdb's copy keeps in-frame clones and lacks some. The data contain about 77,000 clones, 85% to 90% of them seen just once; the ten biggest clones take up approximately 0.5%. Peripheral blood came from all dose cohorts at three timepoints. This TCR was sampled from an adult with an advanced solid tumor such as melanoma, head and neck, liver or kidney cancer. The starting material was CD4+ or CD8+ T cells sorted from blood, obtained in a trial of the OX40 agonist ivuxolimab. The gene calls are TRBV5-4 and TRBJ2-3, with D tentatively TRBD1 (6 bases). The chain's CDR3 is CASSLGQGRTDTQYF. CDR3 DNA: TGTGCCAGCAGCTTGGGGCAGGGGAGAACAGATACGCAGTATTTT.